Each of the 23 T cell receptor beta chains below was sequenced from the same sample in a study of T cell responses to AZD1222 COVID-19 vaccine. Clones were sequenced by immunoSEQ multiplex PCR, and TCRdb holds only the in-frame ones, with some missing. This table holds approximately 140,000 clones, around 94% found once. This specimen consisted of peripheral blood, obtained on day 0 of AZD1222 vaccination. These TCRs come from an adult in good health.

The chain uses TRBV6-1 and TRBJ2-7; D possibly corresponds to TRBD2 (7 bases). The germline V gene encodes CDR1 MNHNS and CDR2 SASEGT. V was clipped by 2 bases and J by 3 bases, with 11 bases between them. CDR3 length: 14 residues. The CDR3: CASSELGGLYEQYV. The CDR3 DNA sequence: TGTGCCAGCAGTGAATTGGGGGGGCTCTACGAGCAGTACGTC.

V and J are TRBV5-6 and TRBJ2-5, with 10 nucleotides matching TRBD1. V shed 0 bases and J 4 bases; nucleotides not matched to a gene: 3. In germline, CDR1 is SGHDT, CDR2 YYEEEE. This CDR3 comprises 15 residues. Here the CDR3 DNA reads TGTGCCAGCAGCTTGGGCAGGACAGGGGGAGAGACCCAGTACTTC. As protein: CASSLGRTGGETQYF.

The chain combines TRBV29-1 with TRBJ2-5, with D tentatively TRBD2 (6 bases). V shed 5 bases and J shed 2 bases, with 15 bases lying between them. The CDR3 totals 14 residues. Germline CDR1 SQVTM, CDR2 ANQGSEA. CDR3 bases: TGCAGCGTTAATGGCGGGGACTTACAAGAGACCCAGTACTTC. This codes for CSVNGGDLQETQYF.

V is TRBV5-1 and J is TRBJ2-3, with TRBD2 matching over 12 bases. Germline trimming cut 0 bases from V and 5 bases from J; bases unmatched to any gene: 1. Germline V gene sequence: CDR1 SGHRS, CDR2 YFSETQ. The CDR3 has 15 residues. The CDR3 is CASSLVLAGGDTQYF. Here the CDR3 DNA reads TGCGCCAGCAGCTTGGTACTAGCGGGGGGAGATACGCAGTATTTT.

This clone showed up just once. Written as DNA, the CDR3 is TGTGCCAGCAGTTACTCGAGCATACGGGGGGCCTATGGCTACACCTTC. It specifies CASSYSSIRGAYGYTF. The chain is built from TRBV6-5 and TRBJ1-2; TRBD1 is a possible D gene (6 bases). Germline CDR1 and CDR2: MNHEY and SVGAGI. CDR3 length equals 16 residues. V was shortened by 0 bases and J by 4 bases, with 15 bases between the two germline ends.

This sequence joins TRBV5-1 and TRBJ2-2; tentative D call: TRBD1 (7 bases). From germline, CDR1 is SGHRS and CDR2 YFSETQ. The CDR3 has 15 amino acids. V lost 3 bases and J lost 1, with 10 bases in between. CDR3 sequence: CASSWGDRNTGELFF. In nucleotides, the CDR3 is TGCGCCAGCAGCTGGGGGGACAGGAACACCGGGGAGCTGTTTTTT.

The rearrangement joins TRBV3-1 (or the pseudogene TRBV3-2) to TRBJ1-1; D remains unclear. From germline, CDR1 is LGHDT and CDR2 YNNKEL (reference sequence). The CDR3 loop spans 15 amino acids. V was clipped by 1 base and J by 1 base, with 10 bases between them. CDR3 residues: CASSQGWAANTEAFF. The DNA for the CDR3 is TGTGCCAGCAGCCAAGGGTGGGCCGCGAACACTGAAGCTTTCTTT.

The V call is TRBV6-5, the J call TRBJ2-7, with no clear D. The CDR3 has 14 amino acids. V was pared by 6 bases and J by 5 bases, with 17 bases between. Germline CDR1 is MNHEY and CDR2 is SVGAGI. CDR3 DNA: TGTGCCAGCAGACCCGGTTATACCCTTAACGAGCAGTACGTC. Translated: CASRPGYTLNEQYV.

The chain employs TRBV5-3 and TRBJ1-4, with unresolved D. TRBV5-3 qualifies as an ORF whose function is uncertain. The CDR3 totals 16 residues. V shed 0 bases and J shed 4 bases, with 13 bases lying between them. CDR3: CARSLGSVKGNEKLFF. The CDR3 DNA reads TGTGCCAGAAGCTTGGGCTCGGTGAAGGGTAATGAAAAACTGTTTTTT.

The V call is TRBV4-1, the J call TRBJ1-5, with 9 bases fitting TRBD1. This CDR3 region has 15 residues. Germline lookup yields CDR1 MGHRA and CDR2 YSYEKL. The V segment lost 4 bases and the J segment 4 bases; nucleotides outside the gene matches: 5. The CDR3 DNA reads TGCGCCAGCAGCCTAACCGGGACAGGGAATCAGCCCCAGCATTTT. This sequence encodes CASSLTGTGNQPQHF.

The chain links TRBV7-9 to TRBJ2-2; TRBD2 matches 8 bases. With V trimmed by 10 bases and J by 5 bases, 6 bases remained unmatched. CDR3 length equals 13 residues. The germline CDR1 and CDR2 sequences are SEHNR and FQNEAQ (reference sequence). The CDR3 nucleotides are TGTGCCACCGGGACTAGATATACCGGGGAGCTGTTTTTT. It yields the protein CATGTRYTGELFF.

The chain has TRBV28 and TRBJ1-4; D might be TRBD1 (6 bases). Trimming removed 8 bases at V and 0 bases at J, with 25 bases between. CDR1 and CDR2 from the germline V gene are MDHEN and SYDVKM. The CDR3 loop spans 19 amino acids. The CDR3 is CASRLWGTRPGATNEKLFF. The CDR3 nucleotides are TGTGCCAGCCGTCTGTGGGGGACACGGCCTGGGGCAACTAATGAAAAACTGTTTTTT.

The chain has TRBV3-1 (or the pseudogene TRBV3-2) and TRBJ1-1; no clear D gene. The CDR3 length is 12 residues. V shed 0 bases and J shed 10 bases, with 9 bases lying between them. The germline V gene encodes CDR1 LGHDT and CDR2 YNNKEL (reference sequence). The CDR3 DNA sequence: TGTGCCAGCAGCCAAGATAGGTGGGGAGCTTTCTTT. The encoded protein is CASSQDRWGAFF.

This clone occurred once. V is TRBV9 and J is TRBJ2-2; no firm D call. The V end was cut by 2 bases, the J end by 5 bases, with 4 bases between. Germline CDR1 reads SGDLS; CDR2 reads YYNGEE. This CDR3 contains 12 residues. CDR3 DNA sequence: TGTGCCAGCAGCGTTGGGACCGGGGAGCTGTTTTTT. Translating it yields CASSVGTGELFF.

The chain links TRBV5-1 to TRBJ2-5; possibly TRBD1 for D (6 bases). The V and J ends lost 3 bases and 1 base respectively, with 16 bases between them. The germline CDR1 and CDR2 sequences are SGHRS and YFSETQ. The CDR3 is 16 amino acids. The CDR3 here is CASSSWARGRQETQYF. The CDR3 DNA reads TGCGCCAGCAGCTCGTGGGCCAGGGGTCGCCAAGAGACCCAGTACTTC.

The chain recombines TRBV19 with TRBJ1-3; D is uncertain. Germline V gene lookup returns CDR1 LNHDA and CDR2 SQIVND (reference sequence). The ends were cut back, 7 bases at V and 2 bases at J, with 6 bases in the middle. The CDR3 runs 12 residues. The CDR3 region has the DNA TGTGCCAGTACCACCACTGGAAACACCATATATTTT. It translates to CASTTTGNTIYF.

The chain recombines TRBV21-1 with TRBJ1-5; whether TRBD1, the table's D call, matches the DNA was not checked. TRBV21-1 is noted as a pseudogene. This CDR3 has 19 amino acids. The CDR3 reads CASATPLVRDNYSNQPQHF. The CDR3 DNA sequence: TGTGCCAGCGCTACGCCTCTTGTTCGGGACAATTATAGCAATCAGCCCCAGCATTTT.

This chain joins TRBV7-2 and TRBJ1-1, with a weak D call TRBD1 (5 bases). Trimming stripped 1 base from V and 7 bases from J, with 10 bases between. Germline CDR1 is SGHTA and CDR2 is FQGNSA. The CDR3 contains 13 residues. The CDR3 nucleotides read TGTGCCAGCAGCTTAGGCCCAGGGAATGAAGCTTTCTTT. Translation: CASSLGPGNEAFF.

The chain combines TRBV10-3 with TRBJ1-1; 10 nucleotides line up with TRBD1. The CDR3 is made up of 15 amino acids. CDR1 is ENHRY, CDR2 SYGVKD, per germline. V shed 4 bases and J 5 bases; nucleotides not matched to a gene: 7. The CDR3 loop is CAISALGTGDTEAFF. For the CDR3, the DNA is TGTGCCATCAGTGCTTTAGGGACAGGGGATACTGAAGCTTTCTTT.

J is TRBJ1-2 and V is TRBV30; maybe TRBD1 (6 bases). V lost 4 bases and J lost 4, with 10 bases in between. CDR3 length: 12 amino acids. Per the germline V gene, CDR1 is GTSNPN and CDR2 is SVGIG (reference sequence). The CDR3 nucleotides read TGTGCCTGGAACAGGGAGGGCTATGGCTACACCTTC. The encoded protein is CAWNREGYGYTF.

The chain carries TRBV20-1 and TRBJ2-5; D is undetermined. The V end was cut by 4 bases, the J end by 4 bases, with 4 bases between. Germline V gives CDR1 DFQATT, CDR2 SNEGSKA (reference sequence). The CDR3 is made up of 10 amino acids. The DNA of the CDR3 is TGCAGTGCTATGGCAGAGACCCAGTACTTC. It codes for CSAMAETQYF.

The rearrangement joins TRBV12-3 or TRBV12-4 to TRBJ2-7; D might be TRBD1 (6 bases). Trimming took off 4 bases at V and 6 bases at J, with 10 bases between the two ends. The CDR3 is made up of 12 amino acids. For the CDR3, the DNA is TGTGCCAGCAGTTATGGGGGCGGCGAGCAGTACGTC. Residues: CASSYGGGEQYV.

The chain carries TRBV7-6 and TRBJ1-1; the D is unclear. With 8 bases removed from V and 4 bases from J, the gap between germline ends came to 11 bases. The CDR3 has 12 amino acids. Germline loops: CDR1 SGHVS, CDR2 FNYEAQ. The CDR3 here is CASGGLGTEAFF. CDR3 coding DNA: TGTGCCAGCGGCGGACTAGGCACTGAAGCTTTCTTT.